This is a list of T cell receptor beta chains from one sample in a study of shared clonotypes between healthy human individuals. Sequencing used immunoSEQ multiplex PCR; TCRdb keeps in-frame clones, though not all of them. The table records 1.5 million to 2.5 million clones, 85% to 95% of them present only once. Sequencing was done on a sample of naive CD8+ T cells sorted from blood. These receptors were obtained from a man between 18 and 35 years old in good health. Both conserved end residues are part of each CDR3. D genes are given only for firm matches.

D: NA; V: TRBV27; J: TRBJ2-7; CDR3: CASSLSPLSYEQYF; DNA: TGTGCCAGCAGTTTAAGTCCCCTTTCCTACGAGCAGTACTTC
D: NA; V: TRBV27; J: TRBJ2-7; CDR3: CASSPGPGSSYEQYF; DNA: TGTGCCAGCAGCCCGGGACCGGGAAGCTCCTACGAGCAGTACTTC
D: TRBD2; V: TRBV7-9; J: TRBJ2-3; CDR3: CASSPTGGSTDTQYF; DNA: TGTGCCAGCAGCCCCACGGGAGGGAGCACAGATACGCAGTATTTT
D: NA; V: TRBV5-1; J: TRBJ2-1; CDR3: CASSYIGSEQFF; DNA: TGCGCCAGCAGCTACATTGGCAGTGAGCAGTTCTTC
D: TRBD1; V: TRBV7-2; J: TRBJ2-7; CDR3: CASSFYSGQGYEQYF; DNA: TGTGCCAGCAGCTTCTATTCGGGACAGGGCTACGAGCAGTACTTC
D: NA; V: TRBV27; J: TRBJ1-2; CDR3: CASSLSAGQRDYGYTF; DNA: TGTGCCAGCAGTTTATCCGCCGGTCAGCGTGACTATGGCTACACCTTC
D: NA; V: TRBV6-6; J: TRBJ1-2; CDR3: CASRAPGPSYYGYTF; DNA: TGTGCCAGCAGGGCTCCGGGACCCAGCTATTATGGCTACACCTTC
D: TRBD2; V: TRBV6-6; J: TRBJ2-5; CDR3: CASSYRTSGFQETQYF; DNA: TGTGCCAGCAGTTACCGGACTAGCGGCTTCCAAGAGACCCAGTACTTC
D: NA; V: TRBV14; J: TRBJ2-7; CDR3: CASSQPHGVSSSYEQYF; DNA: TGTGCCAGCAGCCAGCCTCATGGGGTCTCTAGCTCCTACGAGCAGTACTTC
D: TRBD2; V: TRBV19; J: TRBJ2-7; CDR3: CASSIVSGRERSYEQYF; DNA: TGTGCCAGTAGTATAGTGAGCGGGAGGGAACGGTCCTACGAGCAGTACTTC
D: TRBD2; V: TRBV4-1; J: TRBJ2-4; CDR3: CASSQESASGQNIQYF; DNA: TGCGCCAGCAGCCAAGAATCGGCTAGCGGTCAAAACATTCAGTACTTC
D: NA; V: TRBV4-2; J: TRBJ1-4; CDR3: CASSQAVGSEHEKLFF; DNA: TGTGCCAGCAGCCAAGCGGTAGGGAGTGAGCATGAAAAACTGTTTTTT
D: NA; V: TRBV19; J: TRBJ1-2; CDR3: CASKQGVNYGYTF; DNA: TGTGCCAGTAAGCAGGGTGTTAACTATGGCTACACCTTC
D: NA; V: TRBV19; J: TRBJ2-7; CDR3: CASSIADSYEQYF; DNA: TGTGCCAGTAGTATCGCGGATTCCTACGAGCAGTACTTC
D: TRBD2; V: TRBV6-5; J: TRBJ2-7; CDR3: CAASEGGTYEQYF; DNA: TGTGCTGCGTCGGAGGGAGGGACCTACGAGCAGTACTTC
D: NA; V: TRBV14; J: TRBJ1-1; CDR3: CASSPLTGRITEAFF; DNA: TGTGCCAGCAGCCCATTAACAGGGCGGATCACTGAAGCTTTCTTT
D: NA; V: TRBV27; J: TRBJ2-7; CDR3: CASSGGLEQYF; DNA: TGTGCCAGCAGTGGGGGTCTTGAGCAGTACTTC
D: NA; V: TRBV1; J: TRBJ1-6; CDR3: CTSGGQHPDNSPLHF; DNA: TGCACCAGCGGGGGGCAGCACCCAGATAATTCACCCCTCCACTTT